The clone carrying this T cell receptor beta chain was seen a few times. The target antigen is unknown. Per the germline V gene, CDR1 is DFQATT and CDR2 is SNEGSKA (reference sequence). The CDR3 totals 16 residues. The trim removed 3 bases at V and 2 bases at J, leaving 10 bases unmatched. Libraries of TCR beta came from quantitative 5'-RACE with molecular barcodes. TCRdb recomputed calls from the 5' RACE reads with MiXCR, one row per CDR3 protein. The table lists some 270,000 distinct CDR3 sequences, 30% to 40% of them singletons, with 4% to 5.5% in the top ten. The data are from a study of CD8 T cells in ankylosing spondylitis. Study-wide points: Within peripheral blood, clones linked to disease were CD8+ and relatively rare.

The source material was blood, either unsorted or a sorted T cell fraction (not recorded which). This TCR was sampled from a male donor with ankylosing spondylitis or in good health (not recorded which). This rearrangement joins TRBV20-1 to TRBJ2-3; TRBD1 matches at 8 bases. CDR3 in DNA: TGCAGTGCTAGTCGAGACGGGACAGGAGCCACAGATACGCAGTATTTT. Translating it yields CSASRDGTGATDTQYF.